The 13 T cell receptor beta chains presented below share a single source sample, sequenced in a study of T-cell memory formation after mild COVID-19. TCRdb called the 5' RACE reads again in MiXCR, with one record for every CDR3 protein. The table shows about 430,000 distinct CDR3 sequences, with approximately 24% occurring only once. Sequencing input: PBMCs or a T cell subset sorted from them (not recorded which). The source is an adult woman who had mild COVID-19 (a few samples of this study predate the infection). Cell type and time point are not known.

The chain recombines TRBV10-2 with TRBJ2-2; TRBD2 might be the D (6 bases). CDR3 length: 15 amino acids. V lost 3 bases to trimming and J lost 2 bases, with 10 bases between them. Germline V gene lookup returns CDR1 WSHSY and CDR2 SAAADI. The CDR3 here is CASSDGTVNTGELFF. The CDR3 DNA reads TGCGCCAGCAGTGACGGGACTGTAAACACCGGGGAGCTGTTTTTT.

CDR3 bases: TGCAGTGCTAGGGCACTAGCGGGGGCCCCACTCGAGACCCAGTACTTC. Its protein product is CSARALAGAPLETQYF. The chain recombines TRBV20-1 with TRBJ2-5, with 11 nucleotides matching TRBD2. The CDR3 spans 16 residues. Germline V gives CDR1 DFQATT, CDR2 SNEGSKA (reference sequence). V was pared by 3 bases and J by 5 bases, with 11 bases of the junction left unmatched.

The chain employs TRBV7-8 and TRBJ2-3; 7 bases line up with TRBD2. The ends lost 6 bases at V and 3 bases at J; junction bases unmatched: 3. The germline V gene has CDR1 SGHVS and CDR2 FQNEAQ. The CDR3 is 13 residues long. CDR3 in amino acids: CASRDGRTDTQYF. CDR3 in DNA: TGTGCCAGCAGGGACGGGAGGACAGATACGCAGTATTTT.

The rearrangement joins TRBV27 to TRBJ2-3, with D tentatively TRBD2 (6 bases). This CDR3 contains 18 residues. Germline values: CDR1 MNHEY, CDR2 SMNVEV (reference sequence). Trimming removed 3 bases from V and 2 bases from J, with 21 bases in between. DNA of the CDR3: TGTGCCAGCAGTTTTGTCCCCCTGGCGGGACCATCCACAGATACGCAGTATTTT. It is translated as CASSFVPLAGPSTDTQYF.

This clonotype was observed a few times. This chain joins TRBV2 and TRBJ2-2; possible D gene TRBD2, 5 bases. Trimming left V 6 bases short and J 7 bases short, with 12 bases between. Germline lookup yields CDR1 SNHLY and CDR2 FYNNEI. This CDR3 comprises 13 residues. CDR3 in DNA: TGTGCCAGCAGGGAGGACTTAATCGGGGAGCTGTTTTTT. Translated: CASREDLIGELFF.

The chain has TRBV12-3 or TRBV12-4 and TRBJ2-1, with 11 bases identical to TRBD2. The CDR3 spans 17 residues. Unmatched junction bases numbered 9, after V lost 7 bases and J lost 1 base. The CDR3 loop reads CASTLSRLAGSYNEQFF. CDR3 DNA: TGTGCCAGCACCCTCAGTCGACTAGCGGGGTCCTACAATGAGCAGTTCTTC.

The chain links TRBV5-4 to TRBJ1-2, with unresolved D. V lost 4 bases and J lost 2, with 12 bases in between. The germline V gene has CDR1 SGHNT and CDR2 YYREEE (reference sequence). The CDR3 totals 14 residues. CDR3 loop: CASSQLSGNYGYTF. Written as DNA, the CDR3 is TGTGCCAGCAGCCAACTGTCCGGGAACTATGGCTACACCTTC.

J is TRBJ1-1 and V is TRBV29-1; no clear D gene. Trimming stripped 5 bases from V and 0 bases from J, with 19 bases between. The CDR3 extends over 16 amino acids. CDR1 and CDR2 (germline): SQVTM, ANQGSEA. The CDR3 DNA follows: TGCAGCGTTACGCCGAGTCAAGTGTTCATGAACACTGAAGCTTTCTTT. It specifies CSVTPSQVFMNTEAFF. The variable domain in full, with the rest retrieved from reference TRBV29-1 and TRBJ1-1, is SAVISQKPSRDICQRGTSLTIQCQVDSQVTMMFWYRQQPGQSLTLIATANQGSEATYESGFVIDKFPISRPNLTFSTLTVSNMSPEDSSIYLCSVTPSQVFMNTEAFFGQGTRLTVV.

V usage is TRBV7-2 and J usage is TRBJ1-4; tentatively, D is TRBD1 (5 bases). The CDR3 loop spans 15 amino acids. The V gene's germline CDR1 is SGHTA and CDR2 FQGNSA. The V gene lost 4 bases and the J gene lost 8 bases, with 17 bases spanning the gap. CDR3 in DNA: TGTGCCAGCAGCTCCCCACGGGGACGAGGAGAAAAACTGTTTTTT. Residues: CASSSPRGRGEKLFF.

J is TRBJ1-2 and V is TRBV7-8, with D maybe TRBD1 (6 bases). The CDR3 totals 15 residues. Per germline, CDR1 SGHVS and CDR2 FQNEAQ. Between the trimmed V and J ends, which lost 3 bases and 3 bases, there was a span of 14 bases. CDR3 in DNA: TGTGCCAGCAGCTTCGGGCAGGGGCTCTACTATGGCTACACCTTC. Protein sequence: CASSFGQGLYYGYTF. The full variable domain, its missing parts supplied by reference TRBV7-8 and TRBJ1-2, is GAGVSQSPRYKVAKRGQDVALRCDPISGHVSLFWYQQALGQGPEFLTYFQNEAQLDKSGLPSDRFFAERPEGSVSTLKIQRTQQEDSAVYLCASSFGQGLYYGYTFGSGTRLTVV.

This clonotype was picked up a small number of times. The V gene is TRBV20-1, the J gene TRBJ1-5; D call uncertain. Germline loops: CDR1 DFQATT, CDR2 SNEGSKA (reference sequence). The V and J ends lost 4 bases and 4 bases respectively, with 11 bases between them. The CDR3 totals 13 residues. The CDR3 DNA sequence: TGCAGTGCTAACGTAGACCCAAATCAGCCCCAGCATTTT. Encoded protein: CSANVDPNQPQHF.

This sequence joins TRBV9 and TRBJ2-5; 11 positions match TRBD1. Germline V gives CDR1 SGDLS, CDR2 YYNGEE. This CDR3 has 17 residues. The ends lost 0 bases at V and 5 bases at J; junction bases unmatched: 9. In nucleotides, the CDR3 is TGTGCCAGCAGCGTAGCCCCCGGGACAGGGGGAAGGGAGACCCAGTACTTC. Translated: CASSVAPGTGGRETQYF.

There are a few counts of this clonotype. The CDR3 DNA reads as TGTGCCAGCAGCGCCAACAACTACGAGCAGTACTTC. This codes for CASSANNYEQYF. The J gene is TRBJ2-7, the V gene TRBV7-9, with D hard to call. This CDR3 contains 12 residues. V dropped 5 bases and J dropped 3 bases, with 8 bases sitting between them. Germline V gene data show CDR1 as SEHNR and CDR2 as FQNEAQ (reference sequence).